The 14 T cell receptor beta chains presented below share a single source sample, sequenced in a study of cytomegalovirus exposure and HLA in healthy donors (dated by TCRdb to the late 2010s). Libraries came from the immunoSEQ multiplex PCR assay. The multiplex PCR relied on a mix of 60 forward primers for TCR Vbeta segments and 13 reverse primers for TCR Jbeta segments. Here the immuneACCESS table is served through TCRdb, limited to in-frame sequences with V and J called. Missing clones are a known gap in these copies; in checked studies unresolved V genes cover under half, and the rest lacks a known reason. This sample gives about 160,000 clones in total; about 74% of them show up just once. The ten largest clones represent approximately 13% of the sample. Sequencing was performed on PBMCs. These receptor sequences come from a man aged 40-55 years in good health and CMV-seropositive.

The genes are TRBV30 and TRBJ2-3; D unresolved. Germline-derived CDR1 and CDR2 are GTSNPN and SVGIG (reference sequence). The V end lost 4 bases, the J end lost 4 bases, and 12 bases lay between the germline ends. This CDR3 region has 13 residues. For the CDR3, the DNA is TGTGCCTGGACTAGACTCGTATCAGATACGCAGTATTTT. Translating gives CAWTRLVSDTQYF.

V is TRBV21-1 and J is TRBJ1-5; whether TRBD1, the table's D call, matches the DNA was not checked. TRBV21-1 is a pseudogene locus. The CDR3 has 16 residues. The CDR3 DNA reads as TGTGCCAGCAGCCGTCTACAGGACAGGGAACGTCAGCCCCAGCATTTT. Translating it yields CASSRLQDRERQPQHF.

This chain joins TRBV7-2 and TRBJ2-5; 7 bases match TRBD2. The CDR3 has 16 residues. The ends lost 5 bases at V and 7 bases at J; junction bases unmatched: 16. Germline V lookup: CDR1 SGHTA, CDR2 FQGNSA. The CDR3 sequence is CASSRGAAFGGGTQYF. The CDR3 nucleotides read TGTGCCAGCAGCCGTGGCGCGGCCTTTGGGGGGGGGACCCAGTACTTC.

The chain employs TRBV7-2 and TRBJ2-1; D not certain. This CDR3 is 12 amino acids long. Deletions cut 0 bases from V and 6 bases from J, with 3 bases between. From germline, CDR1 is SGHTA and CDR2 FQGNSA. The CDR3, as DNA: TGTGCCAGCAGCTTAGCGAGCAATGAGCAGTTCTTC. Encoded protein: CASSLASNEQFF.

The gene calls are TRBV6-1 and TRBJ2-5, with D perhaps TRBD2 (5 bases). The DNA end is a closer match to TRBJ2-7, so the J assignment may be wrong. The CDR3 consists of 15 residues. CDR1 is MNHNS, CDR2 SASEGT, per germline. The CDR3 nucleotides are TGTGCCAGCAGTGAAGGAAGCGGAAGTATCTACGAGCAGTACTTC. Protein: CASSEGSGSIYEQYF.

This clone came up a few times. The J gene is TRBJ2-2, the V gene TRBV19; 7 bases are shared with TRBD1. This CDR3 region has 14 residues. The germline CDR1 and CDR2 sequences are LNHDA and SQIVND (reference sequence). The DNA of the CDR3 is TGTGCGGTACCGGGACAGACTAACACCGGGGAGCTGTTTTTT. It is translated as CAVPGQTNTGELFF. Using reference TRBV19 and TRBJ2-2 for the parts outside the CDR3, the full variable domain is DGGITQSPKYLFRKEGQNVTLSCEQNLNHDAMYWYRQDPGQGLRLIYYSQIVNDFQKGDIAEGYSVSREKKESFPLTVTSAQKNPTAFYLCAVPGQTNTGELFFGEGSRLTVL.

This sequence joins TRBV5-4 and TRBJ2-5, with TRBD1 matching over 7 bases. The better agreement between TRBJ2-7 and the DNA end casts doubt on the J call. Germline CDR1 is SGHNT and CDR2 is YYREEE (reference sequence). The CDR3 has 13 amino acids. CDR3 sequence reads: CASSLPGGYEQYF. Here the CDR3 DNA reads TGTGCCAGCAGCTTGCCAGGGGGCTACGAGCAGTACTTC.

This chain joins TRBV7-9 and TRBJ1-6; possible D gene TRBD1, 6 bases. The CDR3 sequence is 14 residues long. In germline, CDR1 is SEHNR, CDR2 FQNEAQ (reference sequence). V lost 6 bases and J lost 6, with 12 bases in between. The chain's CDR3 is CASRPGVSNSPLHF. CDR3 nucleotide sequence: TGTGCCAGCAGACCAGGGGTTAGTAATTCACCCCTCCACTTT.

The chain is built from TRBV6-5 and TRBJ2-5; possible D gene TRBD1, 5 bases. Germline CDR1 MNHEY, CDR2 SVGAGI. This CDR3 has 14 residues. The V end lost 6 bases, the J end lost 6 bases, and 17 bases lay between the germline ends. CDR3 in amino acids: CASSSPSGLQTQYF. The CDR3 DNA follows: TGTGCCAGCAGCTCTCCCTCAGGGTTGCAGACCCAGTACTTC.

The CDR3, as DNA: TGTGCCAGCAGTTCGCGAAGCGACAGATACGAGCAGTACTTC. This encodes CASSSRSDRYEQYF. The rearrangement joins TRBV2 to TRBJ2-7, with a possible D match to TRBD1 (5 bases). The CDR3 is made up of 14 amino acids. Looked up from germline, CDR1 is SNHLY and CDR2 is FYNNEI. The V and J ends lost 5 bases and 4 bases respectively, with 15 bases between them. The full variable domain, its missing parts supplied by reference TRBV2 and TRBJ2-7, is EPEVTQTPSHQVTQMGQEVILRCVPISNHLYFYWYRQILGQKVEFLVSFYNNEISEKSEIFDDQFSVERPDGSNFTLKIRSTKLEDSAMYFCASSSRSDRYEQYFGPGTRLTVT.

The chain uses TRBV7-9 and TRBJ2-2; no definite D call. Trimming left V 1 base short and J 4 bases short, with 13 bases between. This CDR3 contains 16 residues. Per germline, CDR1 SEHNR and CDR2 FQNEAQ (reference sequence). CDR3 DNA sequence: TGTGCCAGCAGCTTAGGAGTTTCCTACTCCACCGGGGAGCTGTTTTTT. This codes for CASSLGVSYSTGELFF.

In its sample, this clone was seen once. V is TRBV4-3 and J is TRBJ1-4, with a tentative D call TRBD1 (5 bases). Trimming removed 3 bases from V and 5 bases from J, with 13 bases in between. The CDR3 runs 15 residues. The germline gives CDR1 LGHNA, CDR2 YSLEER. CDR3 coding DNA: TGCGCCAGCAGCCAGTCCGACAGAACAAATGAAAAACTGTTTTTT. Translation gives CASSQSDRTNEKLFF.

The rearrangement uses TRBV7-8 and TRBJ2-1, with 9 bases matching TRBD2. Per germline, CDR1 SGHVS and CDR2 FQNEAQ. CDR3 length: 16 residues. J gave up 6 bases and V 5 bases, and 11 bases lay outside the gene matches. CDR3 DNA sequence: TGTGCCAGCAGCCGGTACCGGAGCGGGGGGATCAATGAGCAGTTCTTC. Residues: CASSRYRSGGINEQFF.

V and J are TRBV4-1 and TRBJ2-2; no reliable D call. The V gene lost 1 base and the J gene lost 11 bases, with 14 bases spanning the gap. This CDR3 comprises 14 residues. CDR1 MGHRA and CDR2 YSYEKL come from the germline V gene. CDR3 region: CASSQVLREAELFF. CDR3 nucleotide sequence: TGCGCCAGCAGCCAAGTCTTACGTGAGGCCGAGCTGTTTTTT.